This TCR beta chain comes out of a study of T cell repertoires in cytomegalovirus infection. There are a few counts of this clonotype. Its cognate antigen is unknown. TCRdb processed the reads anew with MiXCR; each CDR3 protein has one entry. The sample lists approximately 470,000 distinct CDR3 sequences, under 45% seen once, with around 45% in the top ten. V was pared by 7 bases and J by 3 bases, with 6 bases between. This CDR3 has 12 amino acids. Germline V gene data show CDR1 as MNHEY and CDR2 as SMNVEV (reference sequence). This chain joins TRBV27 and TRBJ1-4; no reliable D call. This clonotype was sampled from a human donor in good health (CMV status not recorded). Some clones in this sample may be carry-over from other donors' samples. This specimen was cultured PBMCs, taken from culture after CMV antigen stimulation. The CDR3 nucleotides read TGTGCCAGCAACGTCCCTAATGAAAAACTGTTTTTT. This gives the protein CASNVPNEKLFF.